This T cell receptor beta chain stems from a study of CD8+CD57+ T cells in acquired aplastic anemia. Study results and limitations: Common to patients and controls were twenty-nine CD8+ CDR3 sequences.

TCR beta VDJ and CDR3 profiles were obtained from a genomic DNA template. TCRdb reprocessed the reads with MiXCR, giving one entry per CDR3 protein. The top ten hold roughly 60% of the sample, which has approximately 95,000 distinct CDR3 sequences, around 70% seen once. This clonotype has a handful of counts. What it recognizes is unknown. Patients selected for sequencing had displayed CD8+CD57+ cell expansion by flow cytometry. The receptor comes from a human donor with aplastic anemia. The sample was sorted CD4+, CD8+, or CD8+CD57+ T cells (not recorded which) from PBMCs.

CDR3 in amino acids: CASSLIQSSYEQYF. For the CDR3, the DNA is TGTGCCAGCAGCTTGATACAGTCTTCCTACGAGCAGTACTTC. V and J are TRBV5-5 and TRBJ2-7; no clear D. V lost 1 base and J 1 base, leaving 9 bases between the germline ends. The CDR3 length is 14 residues. Germline CDR1 SGHKS, CDR2 YYEKEE (reference sequence). Full variable domain (rest looked up from reference TRBV5-5 and TRBJ2-7): DAGVTQSPTHLIKTRGQQVTLRCSPISGHKSVSWYQQVLGQGPQFIFQYYEKEERGRGNFPDRFSARQFPNYSSELNVNALLLGDSALYLCASSLIQSSYEQYFGPGTRLTVT.